This T cell receptor beta chain derives from a study of human T cells and chemical hapten exposure. Study as a whole: Across samples, TCR yields varied, mostly owing to small differences in pooled library volumes. Whole-study findings and limits: As patch test score rose, PT1 expanded TCR counts tended to rise as well. There was no change with DPC sensitization in TCRs above 1 in 1000 frequency.

This clonotype was recorded at least ten times. The antigen is unknown. One entry per CDR3 protein, called by TCRdb with MiXCR from the RACE reads. The repertoire includes around 120,000 distinct CDR3 sequences, 9.5% to 11% of them detected once, and roughly 3.5% sits in the top ten. The CDR3 has 16 residues. Unmatched junction bases numbered 10, after V lost 5 bases and J lost 6 bases. Time point of the sample: patch test 1, 2 weeks after DPC sensitization. Treatment indicated: therapeutic diphenylcyclopropenone sensitization with weekly scalp DPC. The authors extracted total RNA from unfractionated whole blood.

Sequencing was performed on whole blood, taken in connection with sensitization to the hapten diphenylcyclopropenone (DPC). This rearrangement joins TRBV12-3 or TRBV12-4 to TRBJ2-1, with 10 bases fitting TRBD2. The origin of this receptor is a woman aged 40 to 50 with alopecia areata. Some clones in this sample may be carry-over from other donors' samples. The CDR3 DNA is TGTGCCAGCAGTCGCGATCGACTAGCGGGCATCAATGAGCAGTTCTTC. This gives the protein CASSRDRLAGINEQFF.